One and the same sample provided the 26 T cell receptor beta chains below, sequenced in a study of OX40 agonist ivuxolimab in advanced cancers. The data were produced by immunoSEQ multiplex PCR, yet TCRdb's version contains in-frame clones alone and is incomplete. The sample holds 60,000 to 75,000 clones, around 90% seen once. The material was CD4+ or CD8+ T cells sorted from blood, obtained in a trial of the OX40 agonist ivuxolimab. All receptors derive from an adult with an advanced solid tumor such as melanoma, head and neck, liver or kidney cancer.

Note on this clone: Additional DNA sequences in this sample encode the identical CDR3. This chain uses TRBV10-3 with TRBJ2-5; no reliable D call. CDR1 and CDR2 from the germline V gene are ENHRY and SYGVKD. The V end was cut by 0 bases, the J end by 3 bases, with 2 bases between. The CDR3 runs to 12 residues. The CDR3 sequence is CAISESKETQYF. Here the CDR3 DNA reads TGTGCCATCAGTGAGTCAAAAGAGACCCAGTACTTC.

The chain joins TRBV6-1 to TRBJ2-3; D ambiguous. CDR1 and CDR2 from the germline V gene are MNHNS and SASEGT. CDR3 size: 16 residues. V was pared by 1 base and J by 0 bases, with 11 bases between. The CDR3 loop is CASSEVRSPSTDTQYF. CDR3 coding DNA: TGTGCCAGCAGTGAAGTCAGGAGCCCTAGCACAGATACGCAGTATTTT.

As to this clone: The same CDR3 is also encoded by other DNA sequences in this sample. V gene TRBV6-5 combines with J gene TRBJ2-1; 7 bases map to TRBD2. The V gene's germline CDR1 is MNHEY and CDR2 SVGAGI. The CDR3 contains 16 residues. V gave up 2 bases and J gave up 5 bases; unmatched junction bases: 9. The CDR3 coding sequence is TGTGCCAGCAGTTACCTGGGTGGGGGAGGGAACAATGAGCAGTTCTTC. Its protein product is CASSYLGGGGNNEQFF.

Here the CDR3 DNA reads TGTGCCAGCAGCCTACAGGGGAGCTCTGGAAACACCATATATTTT. This gives the protein CASSLQGSSGNTIYF. This chain uses TRBV5-5 with TRBJ1-3, with 7 bases identical to TRBD1. The germline V gene encodes CDR1 SGHKS and CDR2 YYEKEE (reference sequence). The V and J ends lost 4 bases and 0 bases, in that order; junction bases with no gene match: 4. This CDR3 spans 15 amino acids.

The V call is TRBV5-4, the J call TRBJ2-2; D is tentatively TRBD1 or TRBD2 (5 bases each). Trimming shortened V by 4 bases and J by 2 bases, and 18 bases separated the two germline ends. This CDR3 has 17 residues. Germline CDR1 reads SGHNT; CDR2 reads YYREEE (reference sequence). In nucleotides, the CDR3 is TGTGCCAGCAGCCAAACCGGGGCCCTAAGAAACACCGGGGAGCTGTTTTTT. This translates into CASSQTGALRNTGELFF. The whole variable domain, filled in from reference TRBV5-4 and TRBJ2-2, reads ETGVTQSPTHLIKTRGQQVTLRCSSQSGHNTVSWYQQALGQGPQFIFQYYREEENGRGNFPPRFSGLQFPNYSSELNVNALELDDSALYLCASSQTGALRNTGELFFGEGSRLTVL.

This clone was detected only a few times. This chain joins TRBV10-2 and TRBJ2-5, with D perhaps matching TRBD1 or TRBD2 (6 bases each). CDR1 is WSHSY and CDR2 is SAAADI in the germline V gene. The CDR3 loop spans 15 amino acids. The V gene lost 6 bases and the J gene lost 5 bases, with 19 bases spanning the gap. CDR3 coding DNA: TGCGCCAGCAGGGGGGGCCCAGGACCAGAGGAGACCCAGTACTTC. This codes for CASRGGPGPEETQYF.

CDR3 in amino acids: CASSLVGGMITGELFF. For the CDR3, the DNA is TGTGCCAGCAGCTTGGTTGGGGGTATGATTACCGGGGAGCTGTTTTTT. The chain employs TRBV5-6 and TRBJ2-2; D may match TRBD1 or TRBD2 (5 bases each). This CDR3 has 16 residues. V was pared by 0 bases and J by 5 bases, with 14 bases between. CDR1 is SGHDT, CDR2 YYEEEE, per germline.

The chain has TRBV5-6 and TRBJ2-3; 8 bases are a match to TRBD2. This CDR3 region has 16 residues. Losses at the gene ends were 1 base for V and 1 base for J; bases not matched to a gene: 5. Germline loops: CDR1 SGHDT, CDR2 YYEEEE. CDR3 DNA: TGTGCCAGCAGCTTGTGGTTAGCGGGACGCACAGATACGCAGTATTTT. This encodes CASSLWLAGRTDTQYF.

As concerns this clone: Distinct nucleotide sequences in the sample also encode this CDR3. The CDR3 region is CASSAPSTDTQYF. CDR3 nucleotide sequence: TGCGCCAGCAGTGCACCTAGCACAGATACGCAGTATTTT. The chain links TRBV10-1 to TRBJ2-3; D ambiguous. V lost 4 bases, J lost 0 bases, and 5 bases lay in between. The CDR3 is 13 amino acids. The germline gives CDR1 WNHNN, CDR2 SYGVQD (reference sequence).

This clone is medium-sized. This sample includes further DNA sequences coding for the same CDR3. CDR3 DNA sequence: TGTGCCTGGAGTGTAGGGGGCAATCAGCCCCAGCATTTT. Translated: CAWSVGGNQPQHF. This rearrangement joins TRBV30 to TRBJ1-5; possibly TRBD1 for D (5 bases). Trimming pared 0 bases from V and 2 bases from J, leaving 5 bases between. This CDR3 spans 13 amino acids. Germline V gene data show CDR1 as GTSNPN and CDR2 as SVGIG (reference sequence).

The chain carries TRBV28 and TRBJ1-5; 12 bases match TRBD1. The ends lost 1 base at V and 4 bases at J; junction bases unmatched: 5. This CDR3 comprises 17 residues. Germline CDR1 is MDHEN and CDR2 is SYDVKM. This chain's CDR3 is CASSLYRGQGANQPQHF. CDR3 coding DNA: TGTGCCAGCAGTTTATATCGGGGACAGGGGGCGAATCAGCCCCAGCATTTT.

The chain recombines TRBV28 with TRBJ1-2; 9 nucleotides agree with TRBD1. The V segment lost 2 bases and the J segment 6 bases; nucleotides outside the gene matches: 1. The CDR3 contains 13 residues. The germline V gene has CDR1 MDHEN and CDR2 SYDVKM. The CDR3 loop is CASSLDRGNGYTF. CDR3 sequence (DNA): TGTGCCAGCAGTTTAGACAGGGGGAATGGCTACACCTTC.

The V and J genes are TRBV23-1 and TRBJ1-4; D gene uncertain. TRBV23-1 is assigned to the ORF class and has an uncertain function. The CDR3 sequence is 15 residues long. V gave up 8 bases and J gave up 7 bases, with 20 bases separating them. CDR3 nucleotide sequence: TGCGCCAGCTGCAGACTAGACGTCAGCTCTGAAAAACTGTTTTTT. Translation: CASCRLDVSSEKLFF.

The chain joins TRBV7-8 to TRBJ1-1; D is unclear. Germline V gene lookup returns CDR1 SGHVS and CDR2 FQNEAQ. The CDR3 is made up of 16 amino acids. V shed 5 bases and J shed 0 bases, with 16 bases lying between them. For the CDR3, the DNA is TGTGCCAGCAGCCCCCAGCCGCCGGGCCTGAACACTGAAGCTTTCTTT. Its translation is CASSPQPPGLNTEAFF.

The V gene is TRBV19, the J gene TRBJ1-2; unclear D gene. The length of the CDR3 is 15 residues. Per germline, CDR1 LNHDA and CDR2 SQIVND (reference sequence). The V end was cut by 6 bases, the J end by 0 bases, with 14 bases between. The CDR3 DNA reads as TGTGCCAGTAGAGGGTCCTACCTAGCTAACTATGGCTACACCTTC. This codes for CASRGSYLANYGYTF.

This clone was detected once. This rearrangement joins TRBV28 to TRBJ1-4; perhaps TRBD1 as D (6 bases). Trimming pared 5 bases from V and 8 bases from J, leaving 15 bases between. This CDR3 contains 14 residues. Germline V gene data show CDR1 as MDHEN and CDR2 as SYDVKM. CDR3 sequence: CASSLMDSGEKLFF. In DNA, the CDR3 is TGTGCCAGCAGTCTTATGGACAGTGGGGAAAAACTGTTTTTT.

The sample holds a few counts of this clone. CDR3 sequence reads: CASSVRLAVFYSGANVLTF. CDR3 DNA sequence: TGTGCCAGTAGTGTCCGACTAGCGGTATTTTACTCTGGGGCCAACGTCCTGACTTTC. The rearrangement uses TRBV19 and TRBJ2-6; 9 positions match TRBD2. Germline lookup yields CDR1 LNHDA and CDR2 SQIVND (reference sequence). The CDR3 is 19 residues long. Trimming cost V 5 bases and J 0 bases; bases outside gene matches: 11.

The gene calls are TRBV10-2 and TRBJ1-5; 7 nucleotides match TRBD1. V lost 6 bases and J lost 7; bases outside the gene matches: 9. The V gene's germline CDR1 is WSHSY and CDR2 SAAADI. CDR3 size: 14 residues. The CDR3 loop is CASREGTVGQPQHF. CDR3 nucleotides: TGCGCCAGCAGGGAAGGGACAGTGGGACAGCCCCAGCATTTT.

This clone has a single count. The V call is TRBV18, the J call TRBJ1-5; 8 positions match TRBD1. The CDR3 runs 15 residues. With V trimmed by 3 bases and J by 9 bases, 10 bases remained unmatched. Germline-derived CDR1 and CDR2 are KGHSH and LQKENI. Here the CDR3 reads CASSPPSDRGGPQHF. DNA of the CDR3: TGTGCCAGCTCACCCCCTAGTGACAGGGGCGGGCCCCAGCATTTT.

V and J are TRBV6-5 and TRBJ2-3; D is uncertain. Trimming stripped 6 bases from V and 3 bases from J, with 7 bases between. The CDR3 covers 12 residues. Germline V gives CDR1 MNHEY, CDR2 SVGAGI. In nucleotides, the CDR3 is TGTGCCAGCAGCCCGAATACAGATACGCAGTATTTT. This translates into CASSPNTDTQYF.

The J gene is TRBJ2-2, the V gene TRBV19, with D unclear. Germline V gene lookup returns CDR1 LNHDA and CDR2 SQIVND (reference sequence). V was cut by 4 bases and J by 4 bases, with 7 bases left in between. CDR3 length: 13 residues. CDR3 DNA: TGTGCCAGTAGTAGGGCTGGCACCGGGGAGCTGTTTTTT. This codes for CASSRAGTGELFF.

The sample holds a few counts of this clone. The J gene is TRBJ1-1, the V gene TRBV6-5, with D perhaps matching TRBD1 (5 bases). Germline CDR1 and CDR2: MNHEY and SVGAGI. Deletions cut 8 bases from V and 0 bases from J, with 10 bases between. The CDR3 totals 13 residues. This chain's CDR3 is CASSRGMNTEAFF. In DNA form, the CDR3 reads TGTGCCAGCTCGAGGGGCATGAACACTGAAGCTTTCTTT.

The V call is TRBV30, the J call TRBJ1-5, with TRBD1 matching over 10 bases. Germline V gene sequence: CDR1 GTSNPN, CDR2 SVGIG (reference sequence). With 2 bases clipped from V and 2 bases from J, the junction kept 12 bases outside the gene matches. The CDR3 totals 18 residues. The CDR3 loop reads CAWSLGQGVMWGNQPQHF. CDR3 in DNA: TGTGCCTGGAGTCTAGGACAGGGGGTAATGTGGGGCAATCAGCCCCAGCATTTT.

The genes are TRBV18 and TRBJ1-3; D is possibly TRBD1 (5 bases). V was shortened by 6 bases and J by 4 bases, with 19 bases between the two germline ends. The CDR3 sequence is 16 residues long. Germline V gene data show CDR1 as KGHSH and CDR2 as LQKENI. The CDR3: CASSRDSPISGNTIYF. The CDR3, as DNA: TGTGCCAGCTCTCGGGACTCCCCCATATCGGGAAACACCATATATTTT.

The chain recombines TRBV5-4 with TRBJ1-2; tentatively, D is TRBD1 (6 bases). From germline, CDR1 is SGHNT and CDR2 YYREEE (reference sequence). The CDR3 is made up of 14 amino acids. The V end was cut by 1 base, the J end by 9 bases, with 16 bases between. CDR3 amino acids: CASSLIGQSWSYTF. For the CDR3, the DNA is TGTGCCAGCAGCTTGATCGGACAGAGCTGGAGCTACACCTTC.

This rearrangement joins TRBV6-5 to TRBJ2-7, with D possibly matching TRBD1 (6 bases). CDR3 length: 15 residues. CDR1 MNHEY and CDR2 SVGAGI come from the germline V gene. Trimming stripped 6 bases from V and 6 bases from J, with 21 bases between. The DNA for the CDR3 is TGTGCCAGCAGGAAGGGGGACCTCGCGGGCTTCGAGCAGTACTTC. It translates to CASRKGDLAGFEQYF.